The 8 T cell receptor beta chains below come from one sample, sequenced in a study of OX40 agonist ivuxolimab in advanced cancers. Some clones are missing from TCRdb's copy, which holds only in-frame ones; the method was immunoSEQ multiplex PCR. Altogether roughly 75,000 clones are present, 90% being singletons, with the ten largest covering more than 0.3%. The sequences come from CD4+ or CD8+ T cells sorted from blood, collected in a trial of the OX40 agonist ivuxolimab. The receptors were gathered from an adult with an advanced solid tumor such as melanoma, head and neck, liver or kidney cancer.

The genes are TRBV6-6 and TRBJ1-5; the D is unclear. Between the trimmed V and J ends, which lost 0 bases and 4 bases, there was a span of 10 bases. The CDR3 contains 15 residues. Per germline, CDR1 MNHNY and CDR2 SVGAGI (reference sequence). The CDR3 nucleotides are TGTGCCAGCAGTTACTCGAACGGGCTTAATCAGCCCCAGCATTTT. It specifies CASSYSNGLNQPQHF.

The gene calls are TRBV4-1 and TRBJ1-6; D remains unclear. Trimming stripped 0 bases from V and 10 bases from J, with 16 bases between. The CDR3 runs 16 residues. Germline-derived CDR1 and CDR2 are MGHRA and YSYEKL. The CDR3 loop reads CASSQDSAVPRSPLHF. The CDR3 nucleotides are TGCGCCAGCAGCCAAGATTCAGCCGTACCCCGATCACCCCTCCACTTT.

V is TRBV9 and J is TRBJ1-6; D gene unclear. Per the germline V gene, CDR1 is SGDLS and CDR2 is YYNGEE. Trimming cost V 4 bases and J 0 bases, with 8 bases left between them. The CDR3 is 15 residues long. The CDR3 region has the DNA TGTGCCAGCAGCATGGGTGACTCCTATAATTCACCCCTCCACTTT. The encoded protein is CASSMGDSYNSPLHF.

The rearrangement uses TRBV28 and TRBJ2-7, with D perhaps TRBD2 (7 bases). The V end lost 6 bases, the J end lost 1 base, and 19 bases lay between the germline ends. CDR1 and CDR2 (germline): MDHEN, SYDVKM. The CDR3 length is 16 residues. CDR3 sequence reads: CASSPPPGGPSYEQYF. The CDR3 nucleotides are TGTGCCAGCAGCCCTCCTCCGGGGGGCCCATCCTACGAGCAGTACTTC. Full variable domain (missing parts from reference TRBV28 and TRBJ2-7): DVKVTQSSRYLVKRTGEKVFLECVQDMDHENMFWYRQDPGLGLRLIYFSYDVKMKEKGDIPEGYSVSREKKERFSLILESASTNQTSMYLCASSPPPGGPSYEQYFGPGTRLTVT.

The chain carries TRBV29-1 and TRBJ2-5; weak D call: TRBD1 (5 bases). This CDR3 spans 12 amino acids. With 5 bases removed from V and 1 base from J, the gap between germline ends came to 8 bases. CDR1 and CDR2 (germline): SQVTM, ANQGSEA. This chain's CDR3 is CSVQGFQETQYF. In DNA form, the CDR3 reads TGCAGCGTTCAGGGATTCCAAGAGACCCAGTACTTC.

Comment on this clone: The sample has other DNA sequences that encode this CDR3 too. CDR3 sequence: CASSVGQGTDTQYF. The CDR3 bases are TGTGCCAGCAGCGTAGGGCAGGGCACAGATACGCAGTATTTT. The chain recombines TRBV9 with TRBJ2-3; D unresolved. V gave up 0 bases and J gave up 1 base, with 6 bases separating them. The length of the CDR3 is 14 residues. The germline gives CDR1 SGDLS, CDR2 YYNGEE.

The chain has TRBV5-4 and TRBJ2-1; D is uncertain. The germline V gene has CDR1 SGHNT and CDR2 YYREEE (reference sequence). The length of the CDR3 is 14 residues. With 1 base removed from V and 8 bases from J, the gap between germline ends came to 13 bases. The CDR3, as DNA: TGTGCCAGCAGCTTGCCAGCCCCTGAAGATGAGCAGTTCTTC. Protein product: CASSLPAPEDEQFF.

This sequence joins TRBV7-9 and TRBJ1-5; no reliable D call. The CDR3 sequence is 15 residues long. Trimming pared 1 base from V and 6 bases from J, leaving 13 bases between. CDR1 is SEHNR, CDR2 FQNEAQ, per germline (reference sequence). This CDR3 reads CASSLGGHGSQPQHF. The CDR3 DNA reads TGTGCCAGCAGCTTAGGCGGGCATGGGAGTCAGCCCCAGCATTTT.